These T cell receptor beta chains were read from a single sample in a study of glioma-infiltrating T cells after dendritic cell vaccination. Sequencing was performed with immunoSEQ multiplex PCR; in TCRdb, only in-frame clones are kept and a portion is missing. The sample lists around 96,000 clones; over 60% were seen once. The sample in question was blood, obtained before dendritic cell vaccination. The source of these receptors is a human donor with glioblastoma. The CDR3 runs from the conserved cysteine through the conserved F or W. Rows may omit the clone size; those that give it use once, few, many or a size class.

J gene: TRBJ2-1
V gene: TRBV2
CDR3 length: 15
clone size: .
CDR3 protein: CASTERSGRINEQFF

J gene: TRBJ2-6
V gene: TRBV19
CDR3 length: 21
clone size: .
CDR3 protein: CASSIDRWGTGGVSGANVLTF

J gene: TRBJ2-7
V gene: TRBV6-6
CDR3 length: 14
clone size: .
CDR3 protein: CASSYQGSSYEQYF

J gene: TRBJ2-1
V gene: TRBV5-1
CDR3 length: 15
clone size: .
CDR3 protein: CASSLGGSSYNEQFF

J gene: TRBJ2-5
V gene: TRBV5-6
CDR3 length: 16
clone size: .
CDR3 protein: CASSSLGSGLQETQYF

J gene: TRBJ2-7
V gene: TRBV12-5
CDR3 length: 15
clone size: .
CDR3 protein: CASGLARQGSYEQYF

J gene: TRBJ2-1
V gene: TRBV6-1
CDR3 length: 15
clone size: .
CDR3 protein: CASSEAGTVYNEQFF

J gene: TRBJ1-2
V gene: TRBV14
CDR3 length: 15
clone size: few
CDR3 protein: CASSQDEGSVYGYTF

J gene: TRBJ2-7
V gene: TRBV4-2
CDR3 length: 17
clone size: .
CDR3 protein: CASSLETTSGGPYEQYF

J gene: TRBJ2-1
V gene: TRBV30
CDR3 length: 18
clone size: .
CDR3 protein: CAWSVLGFLAATYNEQFF

J gene: TRBJ1-3
V gene: TRBV5-1
CDR3 length: 16
clone size: .
CDR3 protein: CASSVGFEGSGNTIYF